The T cell receptor (beta chain) described here comes from a study of blood T cell repertoires in COVID-19. Study details: The United States, Italy and Spain supplied acute and convalescent COVID-19 samples. T cells, B-cell-depleted T cells, or PBMCs provided the cDNA or gDNA that served as material.

Original processing notes: Reference gene primer amplification gave nucleated cell count estimates. Some clones are missing from TCRdb's copy, which holds only in-frame ones; the method was immunoSEQ multiplex PCR. V, J and clone size reflect that table, while D and trimming were determined from the DNA. The sample comprises 50,000 or so clones, approximately 90% of which are singletons, and 13% to 15% rests with the top ten. V lost 3 bases, J lost 2 bases, and 1 base stayed unmatched. The germline V gene has CDR1 MNHNS and CDR2 SASEGT. The length of the CDR3 is 14 residues. The TCR originated in a man between 65 and 85 years old with acute or convalescent COVID-19. The V gene is TRBV6-1, the J gene TRBJ1-2, with 9 bases lining up with TRBD1. Sequencing was carried out using peripheral blood. The CDR3 DNA follows: TGTGCCAGCAGTGATACAGGGGGCAACTATGGCTACACCTTC. It specifies CASSDTGGNYGYTF.